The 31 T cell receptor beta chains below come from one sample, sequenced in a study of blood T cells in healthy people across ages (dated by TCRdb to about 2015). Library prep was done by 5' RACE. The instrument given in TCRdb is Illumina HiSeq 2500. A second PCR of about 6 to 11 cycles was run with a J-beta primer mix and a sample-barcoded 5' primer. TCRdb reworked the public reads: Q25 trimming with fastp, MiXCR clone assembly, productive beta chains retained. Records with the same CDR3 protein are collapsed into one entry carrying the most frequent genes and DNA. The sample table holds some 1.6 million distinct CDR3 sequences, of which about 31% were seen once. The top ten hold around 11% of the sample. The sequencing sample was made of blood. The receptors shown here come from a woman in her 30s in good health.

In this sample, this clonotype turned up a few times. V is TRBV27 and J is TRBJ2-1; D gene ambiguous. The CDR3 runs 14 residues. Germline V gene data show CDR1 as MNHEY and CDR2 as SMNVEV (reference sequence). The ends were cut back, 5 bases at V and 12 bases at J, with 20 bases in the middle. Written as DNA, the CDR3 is TGTGCCAGCAGTCCAATGGACCCCGCATTGGGGCAGTTCTTC. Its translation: CASSPMDPALGQFF.

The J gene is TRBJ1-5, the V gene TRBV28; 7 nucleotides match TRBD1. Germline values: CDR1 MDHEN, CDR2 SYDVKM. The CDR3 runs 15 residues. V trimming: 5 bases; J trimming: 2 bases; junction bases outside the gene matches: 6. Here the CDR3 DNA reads TGTGCCAGCAGTCTAATAGACAGGGGCAATCAGCCCCAGCATTTT. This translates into CASSLIDRGNQPQHF.

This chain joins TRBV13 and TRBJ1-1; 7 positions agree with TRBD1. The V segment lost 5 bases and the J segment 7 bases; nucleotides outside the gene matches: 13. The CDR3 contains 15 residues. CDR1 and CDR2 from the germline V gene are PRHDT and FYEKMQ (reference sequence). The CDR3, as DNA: TGTGCCAGCAGCGCGCGACAGGGCTTTACAAATGAAGCTTTCTTT. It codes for CASSARQGFTNEAFF.

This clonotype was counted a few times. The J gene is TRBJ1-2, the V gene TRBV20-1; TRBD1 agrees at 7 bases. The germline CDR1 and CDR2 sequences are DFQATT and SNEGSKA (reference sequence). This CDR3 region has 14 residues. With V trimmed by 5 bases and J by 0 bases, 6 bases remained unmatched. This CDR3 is CSAVRTGANYGYTF. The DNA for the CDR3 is TGCAGTGCTGTTAGGACAGGAGCTAACTATGGCTACACCTTC.

This CDR3 is CASSPKLTSGNGEQYF. In DNA form, the CDR3 reads TGTGCCAGCAGCCCCAAATTAACTAGCGGGAATGGCGAGCAGTACTTC. The chain has TRBV3-1 and TRBJ2-7; 10 nucleotides line up with TRBD2. Trimming cost V 4 bases and J 6 bases; bases outside gene matches: 12. The CDR3 loop spans 16 amino acids. Germline values: CDR1 LGHDT, CDR2 YNNKEL (reference sequence).

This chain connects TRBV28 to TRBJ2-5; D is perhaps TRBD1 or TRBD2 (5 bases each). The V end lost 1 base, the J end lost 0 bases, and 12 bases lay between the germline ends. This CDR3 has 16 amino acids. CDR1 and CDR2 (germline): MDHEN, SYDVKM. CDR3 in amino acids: CASSLYSGTNQETQYF. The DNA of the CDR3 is TGTGCCAGCAGTTTATACTCAGGGACCAACCAAGAGACCCAGTACTTC. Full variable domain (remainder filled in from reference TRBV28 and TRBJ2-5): DVKVTQSSRYLVKRTGEKVFLECVQDMDHENMFWYRQDPGLGLRLIYFSYDVKMKEKGDIPEGYSVSREKKERFSLILESASTNQTSMYLCASSLYSGTNQETQYFGPGTRLLVL.

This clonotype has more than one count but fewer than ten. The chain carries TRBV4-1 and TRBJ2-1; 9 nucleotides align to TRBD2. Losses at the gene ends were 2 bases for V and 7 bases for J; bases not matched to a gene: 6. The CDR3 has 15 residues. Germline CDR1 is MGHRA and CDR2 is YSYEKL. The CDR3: CASSQHGLAPNEQFF. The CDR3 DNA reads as TGCGCCAGCAGCCAACATGGACTAGCGCCGAATGAGCAGTTCTTC.

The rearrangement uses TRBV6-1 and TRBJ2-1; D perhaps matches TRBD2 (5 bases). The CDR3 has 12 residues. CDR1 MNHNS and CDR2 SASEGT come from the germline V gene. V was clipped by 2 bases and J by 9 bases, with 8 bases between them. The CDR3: CASSEPGGEQFF. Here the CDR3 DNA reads TGTGCCAGCAGTGAACCTGGAGGTGAGCAGTTCTTC.

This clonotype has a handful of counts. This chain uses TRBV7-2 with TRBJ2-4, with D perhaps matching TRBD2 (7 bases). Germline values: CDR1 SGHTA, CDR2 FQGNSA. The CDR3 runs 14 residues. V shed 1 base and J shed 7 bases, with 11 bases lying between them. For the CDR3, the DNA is TGTGCCAGCAGCTTAGACGCGGGGGCGAACATTCAGTACTTC. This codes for CASSLDAGANIQYF. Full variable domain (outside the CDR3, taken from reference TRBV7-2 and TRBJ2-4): GAGVSQSPSNKVTEKGKDVELRCDPISGHTALYWYRQSLGQGLEFLIYFQGNSAPDKSGLPSDRFSAERTGGSVSTLTIQRTQQEDSAVYLCASSLDAGANIQYFGAGTRLSVL.

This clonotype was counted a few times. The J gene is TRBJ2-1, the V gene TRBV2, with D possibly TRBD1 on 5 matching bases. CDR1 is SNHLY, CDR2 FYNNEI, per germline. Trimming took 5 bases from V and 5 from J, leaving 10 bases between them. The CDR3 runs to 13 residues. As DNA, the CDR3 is TGTGCCAGCAGTACTGGGGCAAACAATGAGCAGTTCTTC. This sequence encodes CASSTGANNEQFF.

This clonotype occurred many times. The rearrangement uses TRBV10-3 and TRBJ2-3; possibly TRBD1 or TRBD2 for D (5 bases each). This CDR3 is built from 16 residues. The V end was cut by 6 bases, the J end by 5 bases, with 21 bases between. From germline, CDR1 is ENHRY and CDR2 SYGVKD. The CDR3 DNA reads TGTGCCATCAGGGAAGCCGGGACCGTCGTAGGAGATACGCAGTATTTT. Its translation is CAIREAGTVVGDTQYF.

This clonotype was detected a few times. As DNA, the CDR3 is TGTGCCCGACAGGGTGACACAGATACGCAGTATTTT. It encodes CARQGDTDTQYF. The rearrangement links TRBV30 to TRBJ2-3, with 7 bases identical to TRBD1. The CDR3 has 12 residues. Trimming at V came to 8 bases and at J to 2 bases, leaving 4 bases not matched to a gene. CDR1 is GTSNPN and CDR2 is SVGIG in the germline V gene (reference sequence).

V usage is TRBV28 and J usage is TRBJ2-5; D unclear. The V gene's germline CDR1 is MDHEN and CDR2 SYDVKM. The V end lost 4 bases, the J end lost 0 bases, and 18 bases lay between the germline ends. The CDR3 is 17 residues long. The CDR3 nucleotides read TGTGCCAGCAGTTGGACCCAGTTGGTGGGGTACCAAGAGACCCAGTACTTC. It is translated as CASSWTQLVGYQETQYF.

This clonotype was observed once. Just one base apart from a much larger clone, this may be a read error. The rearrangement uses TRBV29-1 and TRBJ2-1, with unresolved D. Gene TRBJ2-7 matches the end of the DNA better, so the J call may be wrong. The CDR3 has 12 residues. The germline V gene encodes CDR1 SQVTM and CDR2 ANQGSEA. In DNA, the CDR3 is TGCAGCGTTCACCGAGGATACAATGAGCAGTACTTC. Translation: CSVHRGYNEQYF.

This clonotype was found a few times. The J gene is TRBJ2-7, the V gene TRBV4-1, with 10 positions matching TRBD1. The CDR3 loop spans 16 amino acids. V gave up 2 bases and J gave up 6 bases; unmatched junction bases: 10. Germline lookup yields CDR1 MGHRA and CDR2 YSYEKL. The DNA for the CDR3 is TGCGCCAGCAGCCAAACGGGACAGGGGCTTTCCGGCGAGCAGTACTTC. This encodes CASSQTGQGLSGEQYF.

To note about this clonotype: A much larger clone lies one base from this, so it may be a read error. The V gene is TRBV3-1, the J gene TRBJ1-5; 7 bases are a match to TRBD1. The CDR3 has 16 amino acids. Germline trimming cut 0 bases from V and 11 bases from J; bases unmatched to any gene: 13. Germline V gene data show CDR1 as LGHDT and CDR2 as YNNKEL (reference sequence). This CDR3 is CASSQEKGGGPVAQHF. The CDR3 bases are TGTGCCAGCAGCCAAGAGAAAGGGGGCGGGCCTGTGGCCCAGCATTTT.

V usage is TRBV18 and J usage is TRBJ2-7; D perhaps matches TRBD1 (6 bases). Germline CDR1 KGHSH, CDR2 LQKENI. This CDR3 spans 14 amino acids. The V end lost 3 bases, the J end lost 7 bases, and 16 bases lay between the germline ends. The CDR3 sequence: CASSPGTSQGEQYF. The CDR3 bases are TGTGCCAGCTCACCTGGGACATCACAAGGAGAGCAGTACTTC.

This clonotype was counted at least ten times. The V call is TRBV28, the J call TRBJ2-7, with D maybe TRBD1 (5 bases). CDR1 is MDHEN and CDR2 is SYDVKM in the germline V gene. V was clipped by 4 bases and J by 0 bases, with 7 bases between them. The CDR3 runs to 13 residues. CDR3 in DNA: TGTGCCAGCAGTTGGGGCGTCTCCTACGAGCAGTACTTC. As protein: CASSWGVSYEQYF.

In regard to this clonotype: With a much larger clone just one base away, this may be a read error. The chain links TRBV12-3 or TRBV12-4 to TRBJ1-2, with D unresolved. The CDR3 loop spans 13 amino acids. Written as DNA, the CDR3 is TGTGCCAGCAGTTTGGGGTTGGGCTATGGCCACACCTTC. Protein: CASSLGLGYGHTF.

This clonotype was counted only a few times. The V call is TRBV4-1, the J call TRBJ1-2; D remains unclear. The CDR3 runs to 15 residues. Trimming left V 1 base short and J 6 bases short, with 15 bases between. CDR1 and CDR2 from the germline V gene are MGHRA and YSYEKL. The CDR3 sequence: CASSQGADILNGYTF. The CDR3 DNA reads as TGCGCCAGCAGCCAAGGGGCAGACATTCTCAATGGCTACACCTTC.

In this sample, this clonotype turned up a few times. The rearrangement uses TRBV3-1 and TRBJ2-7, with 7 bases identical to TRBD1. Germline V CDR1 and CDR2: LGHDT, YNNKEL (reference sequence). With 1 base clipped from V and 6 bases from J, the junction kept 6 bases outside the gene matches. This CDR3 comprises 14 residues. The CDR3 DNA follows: TGTGCCAGCAGCCAAGCAGGGGGTGGATTCGAGCAGTACTTC. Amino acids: CASSQAGGGFEQYF.

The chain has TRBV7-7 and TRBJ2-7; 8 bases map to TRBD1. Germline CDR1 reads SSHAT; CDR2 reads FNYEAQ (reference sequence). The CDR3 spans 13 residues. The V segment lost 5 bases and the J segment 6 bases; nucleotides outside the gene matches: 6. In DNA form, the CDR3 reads TGTGCCAGCAGCGCTAATACAGGGGGCGAGCAGTACTTC. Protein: CASSANTGGEQYF. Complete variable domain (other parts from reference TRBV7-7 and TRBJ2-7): GAGVSQSPRYKVTKRGQDVTLRCDPISSHATLYWYQQALGQGPEFLTYFNYEAQPDKSGLPSDRFSAERPEGSISTLTIQRTEQRDSAMYRCASSANTGGEQYFGPGTRLTVT.

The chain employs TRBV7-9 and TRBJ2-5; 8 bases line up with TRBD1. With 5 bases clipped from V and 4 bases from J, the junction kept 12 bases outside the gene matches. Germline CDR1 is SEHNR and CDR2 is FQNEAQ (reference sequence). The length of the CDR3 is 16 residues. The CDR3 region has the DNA TGTGCCAGCAGCCCAGCCCTCGTAACAGGGGGAGAGACCCAGTACTTC. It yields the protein CASSPALVTGGETQYF.

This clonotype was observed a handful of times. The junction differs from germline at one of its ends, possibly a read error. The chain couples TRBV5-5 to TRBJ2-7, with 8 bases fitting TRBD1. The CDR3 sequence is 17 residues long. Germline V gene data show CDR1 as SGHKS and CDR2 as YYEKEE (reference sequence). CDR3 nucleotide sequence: TGTGCCAGCAACTTGGGGCAGGGGGCTAGAGGGTCCAACGAGCAGTACTTC. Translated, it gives CASNLGQGARGSNEQYF.

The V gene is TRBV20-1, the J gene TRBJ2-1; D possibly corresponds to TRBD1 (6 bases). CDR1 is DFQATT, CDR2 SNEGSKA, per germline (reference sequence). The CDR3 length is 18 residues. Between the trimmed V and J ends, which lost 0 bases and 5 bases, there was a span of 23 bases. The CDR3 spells CSARDPSLGGVKDNEQFF. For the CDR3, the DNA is TGCAGTGCTAGAGATCCTTCCTTAGGGGGAGTAAAGGACAATGAGCAGTTCTTC.

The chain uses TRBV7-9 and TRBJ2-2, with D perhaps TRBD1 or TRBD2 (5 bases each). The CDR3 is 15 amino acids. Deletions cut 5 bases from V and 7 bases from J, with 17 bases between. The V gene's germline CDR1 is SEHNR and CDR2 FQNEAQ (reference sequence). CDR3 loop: CASSPRDPGNGELFF. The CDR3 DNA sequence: TGTGCCAGCAGCCCCCGGGACCCCGGCAACGGGGAGCTGTTTTTT.

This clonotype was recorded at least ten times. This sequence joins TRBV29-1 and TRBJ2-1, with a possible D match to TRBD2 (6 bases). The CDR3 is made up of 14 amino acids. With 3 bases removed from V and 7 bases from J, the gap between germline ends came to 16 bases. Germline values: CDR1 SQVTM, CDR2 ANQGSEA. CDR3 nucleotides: TGCAGCGTTGACGGGGGAAACGGTGGGAATGAGCAGTTCTTC. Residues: CSVDGGNGGNEQFF.

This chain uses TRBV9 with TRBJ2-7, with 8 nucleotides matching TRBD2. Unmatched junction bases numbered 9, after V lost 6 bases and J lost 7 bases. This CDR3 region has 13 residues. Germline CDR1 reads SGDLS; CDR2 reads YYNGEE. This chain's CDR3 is CASNPSGGREQYF. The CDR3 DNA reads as TGTGCCAGCAATCCCAGCGGGGGAAGGGAGCAGTACTTC.

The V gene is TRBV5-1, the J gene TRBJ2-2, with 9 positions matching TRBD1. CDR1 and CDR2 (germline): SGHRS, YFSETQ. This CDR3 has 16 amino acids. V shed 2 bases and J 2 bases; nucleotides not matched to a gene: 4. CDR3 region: CASSFGDRDNTGELFF. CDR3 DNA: TGCGCCAGCAGCTTTGGGGACAGGGATAACACCGGGGAGCTGTTTTTT.

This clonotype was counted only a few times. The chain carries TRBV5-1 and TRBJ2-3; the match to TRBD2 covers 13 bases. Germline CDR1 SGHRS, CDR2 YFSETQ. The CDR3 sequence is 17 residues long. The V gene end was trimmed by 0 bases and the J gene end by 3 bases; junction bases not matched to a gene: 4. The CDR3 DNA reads TGCGCCAGCAGCTTGGGGACTAGCGGGAGTGTAACAGATACGCAGTATTTT. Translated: CASSLGTSGSVTDTQYF.

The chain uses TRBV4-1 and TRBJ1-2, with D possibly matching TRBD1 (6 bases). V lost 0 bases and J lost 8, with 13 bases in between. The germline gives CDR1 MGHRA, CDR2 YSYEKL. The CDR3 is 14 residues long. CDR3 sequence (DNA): TGCGCCAGCAGCCAAGATCTGGGGGGCCGGGGCTACACCTTC. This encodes CASSQDLGGRGYTF.